These 20 T cell receptor beta chains were all obtained from the same sample, sequenced in a study of T cell responses to AZD1222 COVID-19 vaccine. Assay: immunoSEQ multiplex PCR; the TCRdb copy retains only in-frame clones and omits some. The table includes around 130,000 clones, approximately 86% detected once. The sample consisted of peripheral blood, taken 28 days after the second AZD1222 dose. The source of these receptors is an adult who received the AZD1222 COVID-19 vaccine.

The chain uses TRBV4-3 and TRBJ1-4; 9 bases align to TRBD1. V shed 4 bases, J shed 8 bases, and the junction held 11 bases outside the gene matches. Looked up from germline, CDR1 is LGHNA and CDR2 is YSLEER. CDR3 length equals 16 residues. The CDR3 region is CASSLAGTGTLEKLFF. CDR3 in DNA: TGCGCCAGCAGCCTAGCGGGGACAGGGACGCTCGAAAAACTGTTTTTT.

The chain combines TRBV13 with TRBJ2-1; the match to TRBD1 covers 10 bases. CDR3 length: 15 residues. V was clipped by 5 bases and J by 9 bases; unmatched bases: 10. Looked up from germline, CDR1 is PRHDT and CDR2 is FYEKMQ (reference sequence). The CDR3 DNA is TGTGCCAGCAGCGAGACAGGGGGCAAACGGACTGAGCAGTTCTTC. This sequence encodes CASSETGGKRTEQFF.

In regard to this clone: One junction end disagrees with the germline gene, perhaps due to a read error. The chain carries TRBV6-2 or TRBV6-3 and TRBJ1-5; perhaps TRBD1 as D (6 bases). The length of the CDR3 is 13 residues. CDR1 and CDR2 from the germline V gene are MNHEY and SVGEGT. The CDR3 is CASTYRVNQPQHF. For the CDR3, the DNA is TGTGCCAGCACTTACAGGGTCAATCAGCCCCAGCATTTT.

The chain employs TRBV7-2 and TRBJ2-5, with 11 bases that match TRBD1. Germline CDR1 and CDR2: SGHTA and FQGNSA. This CDR3 has 13 residues. V trimming: 3 bases; J trimming: 10 bases; junction bases outside the gene matches: 4. The CDR3, as DNA: TGTGCCAGCAGCTTCCGGGACAGGGGGGTCCAGTACTTC. It is translated as CASSFRDRGVQYF.

A remark on this clone: An end of the junction does not agree with germline; a read error may underlie this. The chain couples TRBV30 to TRBJ2-7; D is perhaps TRBD1 (5 bases). The CDR3 has 14 amino acids. CDR1 and CDR2 (germline): GTSNPN, SVGIG (reference sequence). The CDR3 bases are TGTGCCTGGAGCCTTCTAGGGGTTGATTACGTGCAGTACTTC. Encoded protein: CAWSLLGVDYVQYF.

The chain joins TRBV2 to TRBJ1-2; D may be TRBD1 (6 bases). CDR1 is SNHLY and CDR2 is FYNNEI in the germline V gene. This CDR3 has 15 amino acids. V lost 4 bases to trimming and J lost 0 bases, with 12 bases between them. Here the CDR3 reads CASSAGVRSNYGYTF. The CDR3 DNA follows: TGTGCCAGCAGTGCAGGGGTCCGATCTAACTATGGCTACACCTTC.

The chain recombines TRBV28 with TRBJ1-2; the D is unclear. Trimming left V 9 bases short and J 0 bases short, with 8 bases between. Germline V lookup: CDR1 MDHEN, CDR2 SYDVKM. This CDR3 spans 12 amino acids. The CDR3 here is CASFNSNYGYTF. CDR3 sequence (DNA): TGTGCCAGTTTTAACTCTAACTATGGCTACACCTTC.

V usage is TRBV19 and J usage is TRBJ2-1, with TRBD2 identical over 14 bases. From germline, CDR1 is LNHDA and CDR2 SQIVND (reference sequence). V lost 9 bases and J lost 4; bases outside the gene matches: 5. The CDR3 is 15 residues long. CDR3: CASRLAGGPYNEQFF. Here the CDR3 DNA reads TGTGCCAGCCGACTAGCGGGGGGGCCTTACAATGAGCAGTTCTTC. Full variable domain (rest looked up from reference TRBV19 and TRBJ2-1): DGGITQSPKYLFRKEGQNVTLSCEQNLNHDAMYWYRQDPGQGLRLIYYSQIVNDFQKGDIAEGYSVSREKKESFPLTVTSAQKNPTAFYLCASRLAGGPYNEQFFGPGTRLTVL.

The CDR3 sequence: CASSWTPDTQYF. CDR3 DNA: TGTGCCAGCAGCTGGACGCCCGATACGCAGTATTTT. The J gene is TRBJ2-3, the V gene TRBV7-9; D gene uncertain. V was pared by 4 bases and J by 6 bases, with 8 bases between. This CDR3 spans 12 amino acids. CDR1 SEHNR and CDR2 FQNEAQ come from the germline V gene (reference sequence). Based on the CDR3 plus reference TRBV7-9 and TRBJ2-3, the full variable domain is DTGVSQNPRHKITKRGQNVTFRCDPISEHNRLYWYRQTLGQGPEFLTYFQNEAQLEKSRLLSDRFSAERPKGSFSTLEIQRTEQGDSAMYLCASSWTPDTQYFGPGTRLTVL.

The V and J genes are TRBV6-6 and TRBJ1-5; a weak D match, TRBD1 (5 bases). CDR3 length: 15 residues. Trimming took off 2 bases at V and 7 bases at J, with 15 bases between the two ends. The germline V gene encodes CDR1 MNHNY and CDR2 SVGAGI (reference sequence). CDR3 sequence reads: CASSYEMRGGQPQHF. The CDR3 nucleotides read TGTGCCAGCAGTTACGAGATGAGGGGAGGACAGCCCCAGCATTTT.

The rearrangement joins TRBV5-5 to TRBJ1-2; D unresolved. The CDR3 sequence is 13 residues long. Germline CDR1 and CDR2: SGHKS and YYEKEE (reference sequence). V lost 2 bases to trimming and J lost 4 bases, with 9 bases between them. Here the CDR3 DNA reads TGTGCCAGCAGCTTAAGCGTCGGCTATGGCTACACCTTC. Its protein is CASSLSVGYGYTF.

As DNA, the CDR3 is TGTGCCAGCAGCGCCTCCAGGGCGGAGACCCAGTACTTC. Residues: CASSASRAETQYF. The chain couples TRBV9 to TRBJ2-5, with D perhaps TRBD1 (5 bases). Between the trimmed V and J ends, which lost 3 bases and 5 bases, there was a span of 11 bases. The germline V gene has CDR1 SGDLS and CDR2 YYNGEE. This CDR3 comprises 13 residues.

CDR3 sequence: CASSLQENTEAFF. CDR3 DNA: TGCGCCAGCAGCTTACAGGAGAACACTGAAGCTTTCTTT. This sequence joins TRBV5-1 and TRBJ1-1; the D gene is possibly TRBD1 (5 bases). Trimming shortened V by 2 bases and J by 1 base, and 6 bases separated the two germline ends. Germline values: CDR1 SGHRS, CDR2 YFSETQ. The CDR3 consists of 13 residues.

The chain has TRBV6-2 or TRBV6-3 and TRBJ2-7; TRBD2 might be the D (5 bases). V was shortened by 2 bases and J by 3 bases, with 14 bases between the two germline ends. CDR1 is MNHEY, CDR2 SVGEGT, per germline. This CDR3 has 15 residues. CDR3 in amino acids: CASSYGGAGIYEQYF. CDR3 DNA: TGTGCCAGCAGTTACGGAGGTGCAGGTATCTACGAGCAGTACTTC.

The chain links TRBV7-2 to TRBJ2-1; D remains unclear. The CDR3 is 15 amino acids. Germline V CDR1 and CDR2: SGHTA, FQGNSA. V lost 2 bases and J lost 0, with 8 bases in between. CDR3 in amino acids: CASSLPLSSYNEQFF. Here the CDR3 DNA reads TGTGCCAGCAGCTTACCCCTGAGCTCCTACAATGAGCAGTTCTTC.

This clone has a handful of counts. This sequence joins TRBV23-1 and TRBJ1-1; possibly TRBD1 for D (5 bases). TRBV23-1 is an ORF, and what it does is uncertain. The CDR3 runs to 13 residues. Trimming stripped 1 base from V and 5 bases from J, with 8 bases between. CDR3 nucleotide sequence: TGCGCCAGCAGTCAATTTAGACAGACTGAAGCTTTCTTT. Protein product: CASSQFRQTEAFF.

J is TRBJ1-4 and V is TRBV5-1; perhaps TRBD1 as D (5 bases). Germline CDR1 is SGHRS and CDR2 is YFSETQ. The V end lost 2 bases, the J end lost 5 bases, and 10 bases lay between the germline ends. There are 14 residues in the CDR3. Here the CDR3 DNA reads TGCGCCAGCAGCTTCGGGACCGGGAATGAAAAACTGTTTTTT. This codes for CASSFGTGNEKLFF.

This clone has just one count. The DNA for the CDR3 is TGCGCCAGCAGCTTGACAGGACTCGTGACTGAAGCTTTCTTT. This sequence encodes CASSLTGLVTEAFF. The V call is TRBV5-1, the J call TRBJ1-1, with a tentative D call TRBD1 (5 bases). Germline CDR1 SGHRS, CDR2 YFSETQ. CDR3 length: 14 amino acids. Trimming left V 1 base short and J 5 bases short, with 12 bases between. The full variable domain, rest sourced from reference TRBV5-1 and TRBJ1-1, is KAGVTQTPRYLIKTRGQQVTLSCSPISGHRSVSWYQQTPGQGLQFLFEYFSETQRNKGNFPGRFSGRQFSNSRSEMNVSTLELGDSALYLCASSLTGLVTEAFFGQGTRLTVV.

The V call is TRBV7-2, the J call TRBJ1-4; D gene ambiguous. This CDR3 has 15 amino acids. V lost 2 bases to trimming and J lost 1 base, with 8 bases between them. Germline loops: CDR1 SGHTA, CDR2 FQGNSA. The CDR3 coding sequence is TGTGCCAGCAGCTTACGGGTTCTAACTAATGAAAAACTGTTTTTT. It specifies CASSLRVLTNEKLFF.

The chain carries TRBV23-1 and TRBJ1-1; D gene unclear. TRBV23-1 is marked as an open reading frame, function uncertain. The CDR3 is made up of 17 amino acids. The V and J ends lost 0 bases and 0 bases respectively, with 14 bases between them. CDR3 sequence reads: CASSQSGQERLNTEAFF. In DNA, the CDR3 is TGCGCCAGCAGTCAATCAGGGCAGGAGCGCTTGAACACTGAAGCTTTCTTT.